This entry is about one T cell receptor beta chain. For TCRbeta, the library was prepared with unique molecular identifiers. Each CDR3 protein gets one entry after TCRdb re-called the PCR reads with MiXCR. The data contain roughly 570,000 distinct CDR3 sequences, over 25% of them seen just once; the ten biggest clones take up around a third. The V gene's germline CDR1 is SEHNR and CDR2 FQNEAQ (reference sequence). After removal of 5 bases from V and 5 bases from J, the junction contained 15 bases not matched to a gene. The CDR3 length is 17 residues. The data are from a study of T-cell reconstitution after alpha-beta-depleted transplantation in children.

The material sequenced was PBMCs, taken before TCRalphabeta/CD19-depleted stem cell transplant. The gene calls are TRBV7-9 and TRBJ2-7; 10 bases agree with TRBD1. This sequence originates from a boy under two years old with Wiskott-Aldrich syndrome, due to receive a stem cell transplant. CDR3: CASSPTPGQGIPDEQYF. The CDR3 region has the DNA TGTGCCAGCAGCCCAACGCCGGGACAGGGGATTCCGGACGAGCAGTACTTC.